This T cell receptor beta chain comes out of a study of cytomegalovirus exposure and HLA in healthy donors (dated by TCRdb to about 2017). Describing the broader study: An earlier analysis of approximately 600 of the donors reported about 250 Gb of sequence data and about 100 million unique TCR beta sequences from approximately 180 million T cells. Around 320 gigabases of sequencing data and 70 million to 100 million unique TCR sequences were included in an early release covering 500 to 750 HLA-typed donors. Of the 350 to 450 genotyped donors, more than 75% were placed in the genetic ancestry cluster associated with self-reported Caucasian donors. The study was designed to test whether signatures of past pathogen exposure could be identified by cataloging public T cell receptors. Using immunosequencing, the study profiled T cell repertoires from around 670 subjects and related those repertoires to cytomegalovirus serostatus. Besides the first cohort of some 670 subjects, a separate validation cohort made up of around 120 different subjects was used. The study combined high-throughput TCR immunosequencing, statistical association of individual TCRs with disease status, and machine learning to predict cytomegalovirus infection status. A later analysis re-examined previously published TCR beta repertoires from more than 600 donors and added high-resolution HLA genotyping to investigate patterns of TCR occurrence. In the later analysis, no new phenotypic data were used to find candidate immune exposures; instead, reliance was placed on TCR beta sequences and their occurrence across donors. An earlier analysis of several hundred of the donors applied high-throughput TCR beta sequencing to assess whether each TCR beta V gene segment acted as functional or pseudogenic. Alongside the repertoire data, information on donor age, sex, ethnicity and CMV serostatus was compiled. Genome-wide SNP genotypes for about 65% of the roughly 670 donors were used in a later genetic analysis, which treated that subset as a discovery cohort. Every repertoire in the discovery cohort had been generated on one and the same sequencing platform. HLA typing included class I and class II loci at four-digit resolution. Typing coverage differed by locus: A, B, C, DRB1 and DQB1 were typed in about 620-640 donors, DQA1 in approximately 520, DPA1 in approximately 610, and DPB1 in about 450. Roughly 5 DR-DQ haplotypes were handled as single units for association and clustering because linkage in the cohort was strong. Among about 360 genotyped donors of the cohort, an average of roughly 240,000 unique TCR beta nucleotide sequences were sequenced per donor, roughly 18% of them non-productive.

Libraries came from the immunoSEQ multiplex PCR assay. For the multiplex PCR, a mixture combining 60 forward primers for TCR Vbeta segments and 13 reverse primers for TCR Jbeta segments was used. Amplification of the CDR3 region of rearranged TCR beta genes was performed with a multiplex PCR assay on genomic DNA. The Illumina HiSeq System was used to sequence the amplified TCR beta libraries as 87-base-pair reads. In the authors' own workflow: A later analysis tallied around 87 million unique TCR beta chains across the 666 repertoires, and around 12 million of those chains were shared by two or more donors. Raw reads were error-corrected and collapsed into unique sequences with a nearest-neighbor algorithm that merged closely related sequences to remove PCR and sequencing errors. V, D and J gene segments were assigned by aligning CDR3 sequences to IMGT reference sequences. For a sequence to be retained, at least a six-nucleotide match to both a V gene segment and a J gene segment was required. Rearrangements were classified as productive when the CDR3 lacked stop codons and remained in frame with V and J, and all other rearrangements were classified as non-productive. Following IMGT convention, CDR3 was defined as the stretch from the second conserved V-encoded cysteine up to the conserved J-encoded phenylalanine. Sequences without an unambiguous match to a single V gene segment were excluded from the earlier analysis of several hundred of the donors. An earlier analysis of 550 to 650 of the donors classified V segments as functional when productive rearrangements were above 56.7% and as segregating when the standard deviation between donors was above 5%. A statistical classification framework was developed to diagnose cytomegalovirus status using the catalog of TCR beta chain sequences. V and J gene assignment, in a later analysis, came from comparing TCR nucleotide sequences with IMGT/GENE-DB human TR gene sequences. The TCRdist pipeline was used in a later analysis to assign CDR3 sequences and most-parsimonious VDJ recombination scenarios. In a later analysis, every TCR beta chain was defined by the combination of its CDR3 amino acid sequence and its V-gene family, and reads without a unique V-gene family were dropped. As a way to deal with suspected cross-contamination and a sequencing artifact, a later analysis dropped 592 nucleotide sequences that were highly shared and had low generation probability. A later analysis calculated a clonal expansion index for each public chain from normalized within-repertoire ranks of inferred template counts. In a later analysis, generation probabilities were computed with a VDJ recombination model fitted to out-of-frame rearrangements, and the resulting probabilities were checked against IGoR. In a later analysis, TCR-TCR, TCR-HLA and TCR-CMV co-occurrence was scored with hypergeometric tests, and a repertoire-size bias correction was applied to TCR pairs. In a later analysis, false discovery rates were estimated by permuting HLA or CMV assignments 20 times. In a later analysis, co-occurring TCRs were grouped with DBSCAN, and TCRdist sequence similarity was added when clustering was performed within HLA-allele-positive subsets. Co-occurrence clustering excluded repertoires with fewer than 30,000 or more than 120,000 public chains, plus five with anomalous nucleotide sharing. As stored in TCRdb, this immuneACCESS dataset retains in-frame rearrangements with V and J assigned. A fraction of the clones does not appear; measured against another copy, unresolved V genes explain less than half of the discrepancy, and the remainder lacks a known reason. V, J and clone size reflect that table, while D and trimming were determined from the DNA. The sample table holds around 70,000 clones, of which 72% were seen once. 12% of the sample rests with the top ten.

In total, approximately 610 healthy bone marrow donors made up the cohort. Cohort members were all nominally healthy when sampled, although unrecorded immune exposures were likely present. The donor was CMV seropositive and was included in the group of some 290 seropositive cohort members. A peripheral blood sample was provided by each donor, and peripheral blood mononuclear cells were used for TCR beta sequencing. The Qiagen DNeasy Blood Extraction Kit was used to extract genomic DNA from the blood cell samples. A remark on this clone: Its antigen specificity is not known. No clone much larger than this one lies a single base away; base qualities are absent.

What the study reported, not specific to this receptor: A later genetic analysis associated a missense DCLRE1C variant with V-gene and J-gene trimming of TCR beta chains, and an independent cohort replicated the association. Most CMV-associated TCR beta chains appeared to be HLA-restricted in a later analysis, and the HLA associations seemed to be driven largely by CMV exposure. A later analysis found that HLA-associated TCR beta chains were more clonally expanded and had lower generation probabilities than equally common non-associated chains. Roughly uniform sequencing depth across donors was assumed in presence/absence analyses, although this assumption may not hold. In a later genetic analysis, fewer N-insertions in productive TCRs were reported among donors in an Asian-associated ancestry cluster than the roughly 700-donor mean. Cytomegalovirus status was reported to be diagnosed by the classifier with high specificity and sensitivity in both the original and validation cohorts. Correlated functional status among segregating V segments might be attributable to linkage disequilibrium, but an unknown experimental factor could not be ruled out. CMV serostatus was the only immune exposure information available for the cohort. HLA typing was unavailable for some donors at each locus, so association tests used only the typed subset. Specific HLA alleles were associated with 15,000 to 20,000 TCR beta sequences at a false discovery rate of 0.05 in a later analysis. A cluster of highly shared sequence variants was judged likely to be a technical artifact of the sequencing pipeline. While some public TCRs were present in many individuals, most TCR sequences turned up only very rarely across donors. Strong co-occurrence of HLA alleles, especially DR and DQ, made assigning TCR associations to individual alleles difficult. Because counts were too low, roughly 17 rarely observed V segments, including chromosome 9 orphons, were left out of the earlier analysis of 587 of the donors. According to a later analysis, TCR association rates differed among HLA loci, with DRB1 alleles showing the most associated TCRs and HLA-C alleles showing the fewest. In vitro tests confirmed that a few of the cytomegalovirus-associated TCR beta chains recognize cytomegalovirus antigens. A further reported finding was that TCR beta sequences accurately predicted the HLA-A and HLA-B alleles for most subjects in the first cohort. In an earlier analysis of 450 to 750 of the donors, most TCR beta V segments appeared in productive rearrangements about 87% or about 30% of the time, broadly matching IMGT annotations. The authors suggested that the approach could potentially be generalized to other disease states and immunological phenotypes. In a later analysis, several top co-occurrence clusters were reported to appear linked to parvovirus B19, influenza, CMV and Epstein-Barr virus. In this cohort, only TCR beta chains were sequenced, and detectable features were limited by the absence of alpha or paired-chain data. The study listed 150 to 200 TCR beta chains as associated with cytomegalovirus.

The sequencing input was PBMCs. This clonotype was obtained from a middle-aged woman in good health and CMV-seropositive.

The DNA sequence follows: TGTGCCTGGAGGCCCAGGGGGGTGGATGAAAAACTGTTTTTT. Translated, it gives CAWRPRGVDEKLFF. The sequence is built from TRBV30 and TRBJ1-4; TRBD1 lines up with 7 middle nucleotides. The junction shows trimming of 3 bases on V and 6 bases on J, and the gene matches do not reach 7 bases of it. CDR1 GTSNPN and CDR2 SVGIG are derived from the germline V gene (reference sequence). Including the terminal cysteine and phenylalanine, the CDR3 comprises 14 residues. The DNA shown is the 42-base CDR3, in frame from base 1.